This note documents a single T cell receptor (beta chain) sequence. As yet, its antigen is unknown. These data are taken from a study of cytomegalovirus exposure and HLA in healthy donors. As for the study in general: From donors who were HLA-typed, an early data release held approximately 91 million unique TCRs.

Broader study findings: A later analysis showed HLA-associated TCR beta chains outstripping equally common others in clonal expansion. TCR sequences were mostly rare, though some public TCRs occurred in many donors. Across HLA loci, a later analysis found differing TCR association rates, with DRB1 most and HLA-C fewest.

Vbeta (60) and Jbeta (13) primers were used in the PCR. The protocol was immunoSEQ multiplex PCR, while the TCRdb copy is restricted to in-frame clones and leaves out a portion. The data contain more than 95,000 clones, approximately 78% of them seen just once; the ten biggest clones take up approximately 3.9%. The CDR3 spans 14 residues. V shed 4 bases, J shed 5 bases, and the junction held 6 bases outside the gene matches. Germline assignment: CDR1 MNHNS and CDR2 SASEGT. This chain joins TRBV6-1 and TRBJ1-1, with 8 bases that match TRBD1. The sample comprised PBMCs. This clonotype originated in a man aged 40-50 years in good health and CMV-seronegative. The chain's CDR3 is CASSGARGQTEAFF. CDR3 bases: TGTGCCAGCAGTGGAGCCAGGGGGCAAACTGAAGCTTTCTTT.